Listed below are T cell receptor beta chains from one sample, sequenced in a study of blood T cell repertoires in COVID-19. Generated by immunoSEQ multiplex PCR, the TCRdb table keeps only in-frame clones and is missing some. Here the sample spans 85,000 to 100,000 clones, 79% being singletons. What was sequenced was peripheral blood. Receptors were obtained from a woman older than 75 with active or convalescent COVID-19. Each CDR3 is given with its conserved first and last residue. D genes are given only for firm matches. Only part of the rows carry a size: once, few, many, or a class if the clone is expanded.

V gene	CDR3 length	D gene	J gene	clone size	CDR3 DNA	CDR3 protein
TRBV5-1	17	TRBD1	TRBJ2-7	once	TGTGCCAGCAGCCCCGGACAGGGGGCGGTTCTTGTCAGCGAGCAGTACTTC	CASSPGQGAVLVSEQYF
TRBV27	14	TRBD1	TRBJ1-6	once	TGTGCCAGCACCAGGGGGCTTGTTCATTCACCCCTCCACTTT	CASTRGLVHSPLHF
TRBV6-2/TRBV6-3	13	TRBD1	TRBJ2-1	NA	TGTGCCAGCAGTGGGGACAGCTACAATGAGCAGTTCTTC	CASSGDSYNEQFF
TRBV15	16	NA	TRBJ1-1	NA	TGTGCCACCAGCACGACGGGCCCCGGAGCGGGCACTGAAGCTTTCTTT	CATSTTGPGAGTEAFF
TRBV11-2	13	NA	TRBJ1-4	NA	TGTGCCAGCAGCCAAGAGGGTGGTGAAAAACTGTTTTTT	CASSQEGGEKLFF
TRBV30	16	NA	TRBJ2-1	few	TGTGCCTGGAGCCCACCTAGCGTAAGCTCCTACAATGAGCAGTTCTTC	CAWSPPSVSSYNEQFF
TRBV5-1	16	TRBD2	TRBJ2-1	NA	TGCGCCAGCAGCTTGGGCTCGGGACTAGCTCGCAATGAGCAGTTCTTC	CASSLGSGLARNEQFF
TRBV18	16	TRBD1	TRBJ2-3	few	TGTGCCAGCTCACCACCGGGGACAGGGAGCACAGATACGCAGTATTTT	CASSPPGTGSTDTQYF
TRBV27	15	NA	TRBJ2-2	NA	TGTGCCAGCAGTTTGGAGGGGCGGTTCACCGGGGAGCTGTTTTTT	CASSLEGRFTGELFF
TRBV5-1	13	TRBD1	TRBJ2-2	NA	TGCGCCAGCAGCTCCAGGGGGCCCGGGGAGCTGTTTTTT	CASSSRGPGELFF
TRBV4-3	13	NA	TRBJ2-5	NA	TGCGCCAGCCCCCCCTGTCCCCAAGAGACCCAGTACTTC	CASPPCPQETQYF
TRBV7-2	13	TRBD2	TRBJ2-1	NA	TGTGCCAGCAGCTTAGTAGCGGGAGACGAGCAGTTCTTC	CASSLVAGDEQFF
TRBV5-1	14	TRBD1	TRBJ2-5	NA	TGCGCCAGCAGCCCACGGACAGGGGAAGAGACCCAGTACTTC	CASSPRTGEETQYF
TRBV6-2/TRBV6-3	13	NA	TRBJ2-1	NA	TGTGCCAGCAGTTACGGGGGCCTCAGTGAGCAGTTCTTC	CASSYGGLSEQFF
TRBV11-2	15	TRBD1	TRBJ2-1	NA	TGTGCCAGCAGCTTGTTGGGACAGGCGAACAATGAGCAGTTCTTC	CASSLLGQANNEQFF
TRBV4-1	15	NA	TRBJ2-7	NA	TGCGCCAGCAGCCAAGCCGACATGCGCTCCTACGAGCAGTACTTC	CASSQADMRSYEQYF
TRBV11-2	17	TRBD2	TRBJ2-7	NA	TGTGCCAGCAGCTTAAGGGCTAGCGGGTCCATATACTACGAGCAGTACTTC	CASSLRASGSIYYEQYF
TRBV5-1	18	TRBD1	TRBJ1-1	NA	TGTGCCAGCAGCCGAACAGTCCAGGGGGGACAATTGAACACTGAAGCTTTCTTT	CASSRTVQGGQLNTEAFF
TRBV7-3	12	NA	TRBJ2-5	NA	TGTGCCAGCAGCACCGCGCAAGAGACCCAGTACTTC	CASSTAQETQYF
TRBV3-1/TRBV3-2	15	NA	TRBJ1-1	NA	TGTGCCAGCAGCCAATATTCGGGGGTAGGGTCTGAAGCTTTCTTT	CASSQYSGVGSEAFF
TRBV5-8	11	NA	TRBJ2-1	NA	TGTGCCAGCAGCTCCTTTGATGAGCAGTTCTTC	CASSSFDEQFF
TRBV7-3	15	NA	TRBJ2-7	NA	TGTGCCAGCGGAGTTAGGGGGGGCCTAGCCTACGAGCAGTACTTC	CASGVRGGLAYEQYF
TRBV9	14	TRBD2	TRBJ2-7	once	TGTGCCAGCAGCGTATACGGGAGGGACTACGAGCAGTACTTC	CASSVYGRDYEQYF
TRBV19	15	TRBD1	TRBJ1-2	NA	TGTGCCAGTAGTCAGCGACAGGGCGCAGGGTATGGCTACACCTTC	CASSQRQGAGYGYTF
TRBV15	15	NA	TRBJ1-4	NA	TGTGCCACCAGCAGCCTCGGAGTGACTAATGAAAAACTGTTTTTT	CATSSLGVTNEKLFF
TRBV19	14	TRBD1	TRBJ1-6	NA	TGTGCCAGTAGTAGGGACAGGGGGAATTCACCCCTCCACTTT	CASSRDRGNSPLHF
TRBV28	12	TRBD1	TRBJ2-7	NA	TGTGCCAGCAACAGGGGTATCCACGAGCAGTACTTC	CASNRGIHEQYF
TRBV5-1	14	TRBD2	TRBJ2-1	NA	TGTGCCAGCAGCAAAGGGACTAGTGGATCCGAGCAGTTCTTC	CASSKGTSGSEQFF
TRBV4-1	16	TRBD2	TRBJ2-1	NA	TGCGCCAGCAGCCCCAGAGAGCGGGAGGGCCGGCATGAGCAGTTCTTC	CASSPREREGRHEQFF
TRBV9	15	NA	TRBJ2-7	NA	TGTGCCAGCAGCGTAAGGGCAGGGGAAACCTACGAGCAGTACTTC	CASSVRAGETYEQYF
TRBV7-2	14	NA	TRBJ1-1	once	TGTGCCAGCAGCTTAGTGGGTCGGGGCACTGAAGCTTTCTTT	CASSLVGRGTEAFF
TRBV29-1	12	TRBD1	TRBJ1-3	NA	TGCAGCGTTTCAGGGGGGGGAAACACCATATATTTT	CSVSGGGNTIYF
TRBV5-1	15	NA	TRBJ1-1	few	TGCGCCAGCAGCTTGGGGGATGGGGCCAGCACTGAAGCTTTCTTT	CASSLGDGASTEAFF
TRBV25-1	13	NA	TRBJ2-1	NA	TGTGCCAGCAGTGAACTAGGGGCAAGGGAGCAGTTCTTC	CASSELGAREQFF
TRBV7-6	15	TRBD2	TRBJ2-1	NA	TGTGCCAGCAGCAAGACTAGCGGGAGTGTTAATGAGCAGTTCTTC	CASSKTSGSVNEQFF
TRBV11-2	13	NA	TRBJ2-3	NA	TGTGCCAGCGGGCCAGGGGTCACAGATACGCAGTATTTT	CASGPGVTDTQYF
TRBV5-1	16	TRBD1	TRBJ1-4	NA	TGCGCCAGCAGCTTGGACGCCGGGACAGGGGGCGAAAAACTGTTTTTT	CASSLDAGTGGEKLFF
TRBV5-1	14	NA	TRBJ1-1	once	TGCGCCAGCAGCTCCCTATGGGGCGGGGGTGAAGCTTTCTTT	CASSSLWGGGEAFF
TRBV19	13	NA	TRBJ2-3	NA	TGTGCCAGTAGTAGCGGTAACACAGATACGCAGTATTTT	CASSSGNTDTQYF
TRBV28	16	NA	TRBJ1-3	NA	TGTGCCAGCAGTTCCCCTCGGACAGCCTCTGGAAACACCATATATTTT	CASSSPRTASGNTIYF
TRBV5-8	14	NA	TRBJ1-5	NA	TGTGCCAGCAGCTTGTCAGGGTTTAATCAGCCCCAGCATTTT	CASSLSGFNQPQHF
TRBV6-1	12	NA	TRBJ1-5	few	TGTGCCAGCAGTGAATACAATCAGCCCCAGCATTTT	CASSEYNQPQHF
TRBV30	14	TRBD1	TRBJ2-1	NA	TGTGCCTGGAGTGCCGGGACAGGGAGAAATGAGCAGTTCTTC	CAWSAGTGRNEQFF
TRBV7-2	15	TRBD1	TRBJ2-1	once	TGTGCCAGCAGCTCCGGACAGGGGTCCTACAATGAGCAGTTCTTC	CASSSGQGSYNEQFF
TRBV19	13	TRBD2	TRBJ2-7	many	TGTGCCAGTAGGGGGGAGGGCCGTTACGAGCAGTACTTC	CASRGEGRYEQYF
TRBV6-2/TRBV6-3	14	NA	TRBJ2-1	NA	TGTGCCAGCAGCCTGCCCAGCCAGTCGGGAGAGCAGTTCTTC	CASSLPSQSGEQFF
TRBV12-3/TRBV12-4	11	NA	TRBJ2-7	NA	TGTGCCAGCAGTCAGGGATACGAGCAGTACTTC	CASSQGYEQYF
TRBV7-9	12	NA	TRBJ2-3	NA	TGTGCCAGCAGCTCCCGGGCGGGTACGCAGTATTTT	CASSSRAGTQYF
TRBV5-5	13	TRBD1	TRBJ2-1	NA	TGTGCCAGCAGCCAGGGGGTATACAATGAGCAGTTCTTC	CASSQGVYNEQFF
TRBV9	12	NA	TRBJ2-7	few	TGTGCCAGCAGCCCGGACAGAGACGAGCAGTACTTC	CASSPDRDEQYF
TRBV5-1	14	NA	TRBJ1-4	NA	TGCGCCAGCAGCTTGGGACAGATTAATGAAAAACTGTTTTTT	CASSLGQINEKLFF